The 21 T cell receptor beta chains listed next were all sequenced from one sample in a study of OX40 agonist ivuxolimab in advanced cancers. Sequencing was performed with immunoSEQ multiplex PCR; in TCRdb, only in-frame clones are kept and a portion is missing. In the table there are about 7,300 clones, 75% to 90% of which are singletons. Sequenced material: CD4+ or CD8+ T cells sorted from blood, taken in a trial of the OX40 agonist ivuxolimab. The receptors were gathered from an adult with an advanced solid tumor such as melanoma, head and neck, liver or kidney cancer.

CDR3 DNA sequence: TGTGCCAGCAGTTCCCGGGGGCTCGATGAGCAGTTCTTC. Protein: CASSSRGLDEQFF. This sequence joins TRBV2 and TRBJ2-1; the D call may be TRBD1 or TRBD2 (6 bases each). The CDR3 has 13 residues. CDR1 is SNHLY and CDR2 is FYNNEI in the germline V gene. V was cut by 5 bases and J by 8 bases, with 13 bases left in between.

This clone was found once. The J gene is TRBJ2-1, the V gene TRBV16; 10 bases map to TRBD2. The CDR3 sequence is 15 residues long. The V segment lost 2 bases and the J segment 3 bases; nucleotides outside the gene matches: 1. From germline, CDR1 is KGHSY and CDR2 FQNENV. The CDR3 nucleotides read TGTGCCAGCAGCCAAATAGCGGGGGGCTACAATGAGCAGTTCTTC. It specifies CASSQIAGGYNEQFF.

The chain uses TRBV14 and TRBJ1-4; no reliable D call. Germline V gene lookup returns CDR1 SGHDN and CDR2 FVKESK. V lost 1 base, J lost 10 bases, and 13 bases lay in between. The length of the CDR3 is 14 residues. For the CDR3, the DNA is TGTGCCAGCAGCCAAGTCCTTGGACTCGGAAAACTGTTTTTT. Translation gives CASSQVLGLGKLFF.

This chain links TRBV6-5 with TRBJ1-2; 11 bases map to TRBD1. V lost 4 bases, J lost 3 bases, and 4 bases stayed unmatched. The germline gives CDR1 MNHEY, CDR2 SVGAGI. The CDR3 runs to 15 residues. The chain's CDR3 is CASSSGTGGDYGYTF. The CDR3 nucleotides read TGTGCCAGCAGTTCCGGGACAGGGGGTGACTATGGCTACACCTTC.

This chain joins TRBV19 and TRBJ2-2; 10 nucleotides line up with TRBD2. CDR3 length equals 15 residues. The ends lost 5 bases at V and 2 bases at J; junction bases unmatched: 2. Germline V gives CDR1 LNHDA, CDR2 SQIVND (reference sequence). In DNA form, the CDR3 reads TGTGCCAGTAGTTGGACTAGCGGAAACACCGGGGAGCTGTTTTTT. It codes for CASSWTSGNTGELFF.

This chain connects TRBV29-1 to TRBJ1-2; 8 bases map to TRBD1. This CDR3 has 19 amino acids. Trimming took 5 bases from V and 5 from J; bases not matched to a gene: 25. Germline loops: CDR1 SQVTM, CDR2 ANQGSEA. CDR3 DNA: TGCAGCGTTCCCCTCGTACCCCGGGACAGGCACGAGGGTTTTTATGGCTACACCTTC. This codes for CSVPLVPRDRHEGFYGYTF.

V gene TRBV4-1 combines with J gene TRBJ1-1; no firm D call. The CDR3 loop spans 16 amino acids. Trimming removed 0 bases at V and 0 bases at J, with 11 bases between. Germline-derived CDR1 and CDR2 are MGHRA and YSYEKL. The CDR3 here is CASSQEWGPVNTEAFF. Written as DNA, the CDR3 is TGCGCCAGCAGCCAAGAGTGGGGTCCGGTGAACACTGAAGCTTTCTTT.

The V and J genes are TRBV4-1 and TRBJ2-7; D is perhaps TRBD1 or TRBD2 (5 bases each). This CDR3 is built from 14 residues. V dropped 2 bases and J dropped 6 bases, with 14 bases sitting between them. The germline CDR1 and CDR2 sequences are MGHRA and YSYEKL. The CDR3 DNA follows: TGCGCCAGCAGCCAAACCTATGGGGGTGGCGAGCAGTACTTC. This codes for CASSQTYGGGEQYF.

The chain couples TRBV9 to TRBJ1-3; D is unresolved. Germline V gene lookup returns CDR1 SGDLS and CDR2 YYNGEE. The CDR3 runs to 14 residues. Between the trimmed V and J ends, which lost 6 bases and 2 bases, there was a span of 12 bases. This CDR3 is CASKGDGAGNTIYF. In nucleotides, the CDR3 is TGTGCCAGCAAGGGAGACGGAGCTGGAAACACCATATATTTT.

The chain couples TRBV30 to TRBJ1-1; no firm D call. Germline V CDR1 and CDR2: GTSNPN, SVGIG (reference sequence). The V end was cut by 6 bases, the J end by 5 bases, with 19 bases between. This CDR3 contains 14 residues. In DNA, the CDR3 is TGTGCCTGTACCCCGGGCCCCGGTTCAACTGAAGCTTTCTTT. It codes for CACTPGPGSTEAFF.

The chain employs TRBV27 and TRBJ2-5; 14 bases agree with TRBD2. CDR1 is MNHEY and CDR2 is SMNVEV in the germline V gene (reference sequence). J gave up 1 base and V 2 bases, and 6 bases lay outside the gene matches. The CDR3 contains 18 residues. The CDR3 loop is CASSLGLAGGGVQETQYF. CDR3 in DNA: TGTGCCAGCAGTTTAGGACTAGCGGGGGGAGGGGTCCAAGAGACCCAGTACTTC.

This chain joins TRBV10-1 and TRBJ2-7; no clear D gene. Germline CDR1 and CDR2: WNHNN and SYGVQD (reference sequence). This CDR3 contains 16 residues. V was trimmed by 2 bases and J by 4 bases, leaving 18 bases between them. The CDR3 coding sequence is TGCGCCAGCAGTGAGGAGGAGTTACCCGACCCTTACGAGCAGTACTTC. Translation gives CASSEEELPDPYEQYF.

The chain has TRBV11-2 and TRBJ2-4; D gene uncertain. Germline V lookup: CDR1 SGHAT, CDR2 FQNNGV. The CDR3 totals 13 residues. Trimming took off 1 base at V and 6 bases at J, with 7 bases between the two ends. CDR3 DNA: TGTGCCAGCAGCTTAGTGAACAGAAACATTCAGTACTTC. Its protein product is CASSLVNRNIQYF.

The chain employs TRBV6-1 and TRBJ2-7; D is unresolved. From germline, CDR1 is MNHNS and CDR2 SASEGT. CDR3 length: 13 amino acids. Trimming cost V 2 bases and J 6 bases, with 11 bases left between them. CDR3 coding DNA: TGTGCCAGCAGTGAAACCTCGACTTCCGAGCAGTACTTC. Encoded protein: CASSETSTSEQYF.

The rearrangement uses TRBV19 and TRBJ2-3, with 8 bases aligning to TRBD2. V shed 2 bases and J 4 bases; nucleotides not matched to a gene: 5. The CDR3 loop spans 15 amino acids. Germline V CDR1 and CDR2: LNHDA, SQIVND (reference sequence). DNA for the CDR3: TGTGCCAGTAGTATAACCGCGGGGGGCGCAGATACGCAGTATTTT. The encoded protein is CASSITAGGADTQYF.

This clone was counted only a few times. This CDR3 reads CASSQWTGNTEAFF. The DNA for the CDR3 is TGTGCCAGCAGCCAATGGACAGGGAACACTGAAGCTTTCTTT. V and J are TRBV7-9 and TRBJ1-1; 7 bases are a match to TRBD1. The CDR3 is 14 amino acids. Unmatched junction bases numbered 4, after V lost 5 bases and J lost 1 base. Germline values: CDR1 SEHNR, CDR2 FQNEAQ (reference sequence).

V usage is TRBV7-9 and J usage is TRBJ2-1, with TRBD1 matching 8 bases. The CDR3 runs to 12 residues. Germline assignment: CDR1 SEHNR and CDR2 FQNEAQ (reference sequence). V lost 4 bases and J lost 10; bases outside the gene matches: 3. The chain's CDR3 is CASSSGTGEQFF. The DNA of the CDR3 is TGTGCCAGCAGCTCAGGGACAGGCGAGCAGTTCTTC.

The V and J genes are TRBV6-6 and TRBJ2-7; 7 bases align to TRBD2. Germline assignment: CDR1 MNHNY and CDR2 SVGAGI (reference sequence). The CDR3 covers 12 residues. The V segment lost 10 bases and the J segment 5 bases; nucleotides outside the gene matches: 8. In DNA, the CDR3 is TGTGCCACCAGACTAGCCCCCCACGAGCAGTACTTC. Its protein is CATRLAPHEQYF.

The chain is built from TRBV10-3 and TRBJ2-7; D possibly uses TRBD1 or TRBD2 (5 bases each). This CDR3 contains 15 residues. Per the germline V gene, CDR1 is ENHRY and CDR2 is SYGVKD. The germline V and J ends were trimmed by 2 bases and 3 bases, with 14 bases remaining between them. DNA for the CDR3: TGTGCCATCAGTGAGAGTACCGGGACCCTCTACGAGCAGTACTTC. Translated, it gives CAISESTGTLYEQYF.

The chain uses TRBV4-1 and TRBJ1-5; D not certain. Trimming cost V 3 bases and J 0 bases, with 6 bases left between them. In germline, CDR1 is MGHRA, CDR2 YSYEKL. The CDR3 contains 14 residues. The CDR3 nucleotides read TGCGCCAGCAGCCAGACACCTAGCAATCAGCCCCAGCATTTT. It encodes CASSQTPSNQPQHF.

The V call is TRBV6-1, the J call TRBJ1-1; 7 bases are shared with TRBD1. CDR3 length: 17 residues. Germline loops: CDR1 MNHNS, CDR2 SASEGT. V lost 0 bases, J lost 0 bases, and 7 bases stayed unmatched. Here the CDR3 reads CASSEADRAPMNTEAFF. CDR3 DNA: TGTGCCAGCAGTGAAGCAGACAGGGCCCCCATGAACACTGAAGCTTTCTTT.